The clone carrying this TCR beta chain was counted a few times. Its target is unknown. The sample belongs to a study of T cells after yellow fever vaccination. General observations from the study: Bulk-population clonotypes that are abundant could appear as contaminants in FACS-sorted repertoires.

TCRdb re-analysed the 5' RACE reads in MiXCR, keeping a single row per CDR3 protein. The sample includes 200,000 to 250,000 distinct CDR3 sequences, about 3% of them seen just once. Trimming cost V 2 bases and J 6 bases, with 13 bases left between them. The CDR3 extends over 14 amino acids. The source is a man aged 18 to 29 who received the YFV17D yellow fever vaccine. Sequencing was performed on CD4+ T cells sorted from PBMCs, taken 10 days after the yellow fever booster vaccination. The chain carries TRBV12-3 or TRBV12-4 and TRBJ1-1; D gene unclear. The CDR3 DNA sequence: TGTGCCAGCAGTTTAACCGCGACGGAAGCTGAAGCTTTCTTT. Protein: CASSLTATEAEAFF.